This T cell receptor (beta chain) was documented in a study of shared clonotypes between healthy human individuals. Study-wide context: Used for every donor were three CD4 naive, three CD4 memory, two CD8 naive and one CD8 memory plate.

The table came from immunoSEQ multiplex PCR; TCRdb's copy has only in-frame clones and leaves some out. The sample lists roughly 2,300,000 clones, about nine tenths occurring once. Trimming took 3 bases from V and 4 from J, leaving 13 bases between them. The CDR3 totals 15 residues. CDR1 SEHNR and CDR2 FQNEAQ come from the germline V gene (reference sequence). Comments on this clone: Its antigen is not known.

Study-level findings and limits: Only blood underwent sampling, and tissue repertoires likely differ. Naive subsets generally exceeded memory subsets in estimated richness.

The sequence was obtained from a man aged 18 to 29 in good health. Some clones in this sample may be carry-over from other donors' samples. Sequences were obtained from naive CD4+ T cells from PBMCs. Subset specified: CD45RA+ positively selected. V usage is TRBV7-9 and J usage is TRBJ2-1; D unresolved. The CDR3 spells CASSLSRPLYNEQFF. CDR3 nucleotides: TGTGCCAGCAGCTTGAGCCGTCCCCTTTACAATGAGCAGTTCTTC. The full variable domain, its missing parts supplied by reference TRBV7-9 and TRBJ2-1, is DTGVSQNPRHKITKRGQNVTFRCDPISEHNRLYWYRQTLGQGPEFLTYFQNEAQLEKSRLLSDRFSAERPKGSFSTLEIQRTEQGDSAMYLCASSLSRPLYNEQFFGPGTRLTVL.